A single sample gave rise to the 9 T cell receptor beta chains below, sequenced in a study of PD-L1 blockade in urothelial cancer. Profiling relied on immunoSEQ multiplex PCR, and the TCRdb table lists in-frame clones only, not all of them. The sample holds 87,000 or so clones, around 83% seen once. Time point in this sample: pretreatment peripheral blood. Sequenced here: PBMCs, sampled around atezolizumab (anti-PD-L1) treatment. Receptor source: a man between 60 and 75 years old with urothelial cancer.

The rearrangement links TRBV9 to TRBJ1-5; D call uncertain. The CDR3 has 15 amino acids. Germline V lookup: CDR1 SGDLS, CDR2 YYNGEE. The germline V and J ends were trimmed by 0 bases and 4 bases, with 11 bases remaining between them. The CDR3 protein is CASSVDNSVNQPQHF. CDR3 nucleotides: TGTGCCAGCAGCGTAGATAATTCCGTGAATCAGCCCCAGCATTTT. Full variable domain (missing parts from reference TRBV9 and TRBJ1-5): DSGVTQTPKHLITATGQRVTLRCSPRSGDLSVYWYQQSLDQGLQFLIQYYNGEERAKGNILERFSAQQFPDLHSELNLSSLELGDSALYFCASSVDNSVNQPQHFGDGTRLSIL.

The V and J genes are TRBV7-9 and TRBJ1-1, with D tentatively TRBD1 (5 bases). V dropped 6 bases and J dropped 4 bases, with 18 bases sitting between them. Per the germline V gene, CDR1 is SEHNR and CDR2 is FQNEAQ (reference sequence). This CDR3 comprises 15 residues. The CDR3 loop reads CASSSRGLVSTEAFF. Written as DNA, the CDR3 is TGTGCCAGCAGTTCTCGGGGGTTGGTCAGCACTGAAGCTTTCTTT.

The gene calls are TRBV19 and TRBJ2-3; 12 bases match TRBD1. The CDR3 contains 19 residues. Germline CDR1 and CDR2: LNHDA and SQIVND (reference sequence). The J segment lost 4 bases and the V segment lost 1 base, leaving 12 bases of the junction unmatched. The CDR3 DNA reads TGTGCCAGTAGTATAGGGGGGACCGGGACAGGGGGCGATGCAGATACGCAGTATTTT. Its translation: CASSIGGTGTGGDADTQYF.

V usage is TRBV7-9 and J usage is TRBJ2-3; 11 bases line up with TRBD2. The CDR3 consists of 18 residues. CDR1 and CDR2 (germline): SEHNR, FQNEAQ (reference sequence). V was pared by 1 base and J by 3 bases, with 9 bases of the junction left unmatched. CDR3 in DNA: TGTGCCAGCAGCTTAGTTAGCGGGAGGGCCCTCGGGACAGATACGCAGTATTTT. As protein: CASSLVSGRALGTDTQYF.

The V call is TRBV7-3, the J call TRBJ2-5; 8 bases are shared with TRBD2. V gave up 5 bases and J gave up 5 bases; unmatched junction bases: 19. The CDR3 extends over 18 amino acids. Looked up from germline, CDR1 is SGHTA and CDR2 is FQGTGA. The CDR3 bases are TGTGCCAGCAGCCCCAGTAACCGGATCGGGACTAGACAGGAGACCCAGTACTTC. It codes for CASSPSNRIGTRQETQYF.

V gene TRBV9 combines with J gene TRBJ1-1; 9 bases fit TRBD1. CDR1 SGDLS and CDR2 YYNGEE come from the germline V gene. The V gene end was trimmed by 4 bases and the J gene end by 9 bases; junction bases not matched to a gene: 4. This CDR3 contains 12 residues. The CDR3 DNA reads TGTGCCAGCAGCCAAGGGACAGGGCAAGCTTTCTTT. Translated, it gives CASSQGTGQAFF.

V gene TRBV18 combines with J gene TRBJ1-2, with 10 bases aligning to TRBD1. CDR3 length: 14 amino acids. The germline V gene has CDR1 KGHSH and CDR2 LQKENI. V was clipped by 6 bases and J by 5 bases; unmatched bases: 6. The CDR3 loop is CASSLDRGRYGYTF. Here the CDR3 DNA reads TGTGCCAGCTCGCTTGACAGGGGGCGTTATGGCTACACCTTC.

The chain couples TRBV6-5 to TRBJ1-2, with 10 bases lining up with TRBD1. Trimming cost V 4 bases and J 7 bases; bases outside gene matches: 12. Germline V gene sequence: CDR1 MNHEY, CDR2 SVGAGI. The CDR3 covers 16 residues. The CDR3 loop reads CASSSAGQGEGGGYTF. The CDR3 nucleotides read TGTGCCAGCAGTTCCGCCGGACAGGGGGAGGGAGGTGGCTACACCTTC.

The chain joins TRBV7-9 to TRBJ1-1; 12 bases align to TRBD1. The CDR3 totals 14 residues. The germline V gene encodes CDR1 SEHNR and CDR2 FQNEAQ (reference sequence). The CDR3 DNA reads as TGTGGGAGTGGGGGGACAGGGGGCTTCACTGAAGCTTTCTTT. Residues: CGSGGTGGFTEAFF.